A single sample is the source of the 9 T cell receptor beta chains below, sequenced in a study of blood T cell repertoires in COVID-19. Repertoires were generated with immunoSEQ multiplex PCR, while TCRdb's copy carries only in-frame clones and drops some. Among around 120,000 clones, roughly nine tenths were seen once, and the ten largest hold roughly 5%. The specimen was peripheral blood. These receptors were collected from a man aged 60 to 75 with COVID-19, enrolled during active disease.

This clone was detected only once. The chain recombines TRBV11-1 with TRBJ2-7, with D unclear. The V end was cut by 5 bases, the J end by 5 bases, with 10 bases between. The length of the CDR3 is 12 residues. CDR1 is SGHAT and CDR2 is FQDESV in the germline V gene (reference sequence). The CDR3 region is CASSPNRDEQYF. The CDR3 DNA reads TGTGCCAGCAGCCCCAATCGGGACGAGCAGTACTTC.

This rearrangement joins TRBV7-2 to TRBJ2-5; unclear D gene. The CDR3 is 13 residues long. CDR1 is SGHTA, CDR2 FQGNSA, per germline. The V end was cut by 1 base, the J end by 2 bases, with 5 bases between. The CDR3 DNA is TGTGCCAGCAGCTTAGGTGTACAAGAGACCCAGTACTTC. Its protein is CASSLGVQETQYF.

The CDR3 region is CASSEENSVETQYF. The CDR3 DNA sequence: TGTGCCAGCAGTGAAGAGAATAGCGTAGAGACCCAGTACTTC. The V and J genes are TRBV2 and TRBJ2-5, with D perhaps matching TRBD2 (5 bases). Trimming removed 1 base from V and 4 bases from J, with 10 bases in between. The V gene's germline CDR1 is SNHLY and CDR2 FYNNEI. This CDR3 is 14 amino acids long.

The chain couples TRBV10-1 to TRBJ2-2; 13 nucleotides agree with TRBD2. The CDR3 loop spans 18 amino acids. Germline V CDR1 and CDR2: WNHNN, SYGVQD (reference sequence). Trimming took 5 bases from V and 2 from J; bases not matched to a gene: 8. CDR3 nucleotide sequence: TGCGCCAGCAGTTCCGCCGGGACTAGCGGGGTAAACACCGGGGAGCTGTTTTTT. Its protein product is CASSSAGTSGVNTGELFF.

The V call is TRBV7-9, the J call TRBJ2-2; 7 bases agree with TRBD1. The CDR3 runs 14 residues. Germline values: CDR1 SEHNR, CDR2 FQNEAQ (reference sequence). Trimming took 6 bases from V and 2 from J; bases not matched to a gene: 3. The CDR3 nucleotides read TGTGCCAGCAGTCGGGACAGTAACACCGGGGAGCTGTTTTTT. It codes for CASSRDSNTGELFF.

J is TRBJ2-3 and V is TRBV9, with 8 bases lining up with TRBD2. The CDR3 totals 17 residues. Germline trimming cut 6 bases from V and 3 bases from J; bases unmatched to any gene: 15. The germline CDR1 and CDR2 sequences are SGDLS and YYNGEE. CDR3 in amino acids: CASTGRARTSRTDTQYF. The CDR3 nucleotides read TGTGCCAGCACCGGGAGGGCTCGGACTAGTCGTACAGATACGCAGTATTTT. Complete variable domain (other parts from reference TRBV9 and TRBJ2-3): DSGVTQTPKHLITATGQRVTLRCSPRSGDLSVYWYQQSLDQGLQFLIQYYNGEERAKGNILERFSAQQFPDLHSELNLSSLELGDSALYFCASTGRARTSRTDTQYFGPGTRLTVL.

The chain combines TRBV5-1 with TRBJ2-7; tentative D call: TRBD2 (5 bases). This CDR3 region has 14 residues. Between the trimmed V and J ends, which lost 5 bases and 5 bases, there was a span of 17 bases. Germline lookup yields CDR1 SGHRS and CDR2 YFSETQ. Written as DNA, the CDR3 is TGCGCCAGCAGAAGGAGCTCTGACGGGGACGAGCAGTACTTC. Its translation is CASRRSSDGDEQYF. Full variable domain (remainder filled in from reference TRBV5-1 and TRBJ2-7): KAGVTQTPRYLIKTRGQQVTLSCSPISGHRSVSWYQQTPGQGLQFLFEYFSETQRNKGNFPGRFSGRQFSNSRSEMNVSTLELGDSALYLCASRRSSDGDEQYFGPGTRLTVT.

The chain uses TRBV6-5 and TRBJ1-1; tentatively, D is TRBD1 (6 bases). Per germline, CDR1 MNHEY and CDR2 SVGAGI. CDR3 length: 11 amino acids. CDR3 in DNA: TGTGCGACCCTTAGGGGGACTGAAGCTTTCTTT. The encoded protein is CATLRGTEAFF.

V is TRBV5-1 and J is TRBJ2-1, with TRBD2 identical over 7 bases. Trimming cost V 0 bases and J 5 bases; bases outside gene matches: 8. Germline CDR1 and CDR2: SGHRS and YFSETQ. The CDR3 has 16 residues. The CDR3 region has the DNA TGCGCCAGCAGCTTGGTTCTAGCGGCTCCTAACAATGAGCAGTTCTTC. It encodes CASSLVLAAPNNEQFF.